This entry lists 14 T cell receptor beta chains sequenced from one sample in a study of blood T cells in healthy people across ages (dated by TCRdb to about 2015). The library was built by means of 5' RACE. Data came from an Illumina HiSeq 2500. A second roughly 6 to 12 cycle PCR used a sample-barcoded 5' primer and a J-beta primer mix. In-frame beta chains were kept once TCRdb had trimmed the public reads at Q25 with fastp and called clones with MiXCR. CDR3 protein duplicates are merged, each entry listing the most common genes and DNA. The sample records about 1.4 million distinct CDR3 sequences, approximately 63% of which are singletons. Roughly 6.3% of the sample lies in the top ten. Sequencing was done on a sample of blood. The receptors shown here come from a man aged 18 to 35 in good health.

The chain joins TRBV6-6 to TRBJ1-2; D gene uncertain. The CDR3 length is 13 residues. Per germline, CDR1 MNHNY and CDR2 SVGAGI (reference sequence). Trimming pared 8 bases from V and 0 bases from J, leaving 10 bases between. CDR3 sequence (DNA): TGTGCCAGCGTTGCCTCTCCTAACTATGGCTACACCTTC. Protein product: CASVASPNYGYTF.

This rearrangement joins TRBV10-3 to TRBJ1-6; D not certain. V was clipped by 6 bases and J by 9 bases, with 15 bases between them. The CDR3 covers 14 residues. The V gene's germline CDR1 is ENHRY and CDR2 SYGVKD. CDR3 region: CAIRPEPSGSPLHF. CDR3 nucleotides: TGTGCCATCAGGCCTGAACCCTCGGGTTCACCCCTCCACTTT.

The V gene is TRBV15, the J gene TRBJ2-4; TRBD1 matches 8 bases. Unmatched junction bases numbered 10, after V lost 0 bases and J lost 15 bases. This CDR3 is 14 amino acids long. Germline lookup yields CDR1 LNHNV and CDR2 YYDKDF (reference sequence). The CDR3 region has the DNA TGTGCCACCAGCAGAGATACAGGGGGGCCGCTCTCGTACTTC. Its translation: CATSRDTGGPLSYF. The full variable domain, its missing parts supplied by reference TRBV15 and TRBJ2-4, is DAMVIQNPRYQVTQFGKPVTLSCSQTLNHNVMYWYQQKSSQAPKLLFHYYDKDFNNEADTPDNFQSRRPNTSFCFLDIRSPGLGDTAMYLCATSRDTGGPLSYFGAGTRLSVL.

Comment on this clonotype: The junction differs from germline at one of its ends, possibly a read error. The V call is TRBV20-1, the J call TRBJ2-7; the D is unclear. The CDR3 is made up of 15 amino acids. The germline CDR1 and CDR2 sequences are DFQATT and SNEGSKA (reference sequence). The CDR3 here is CSARDVQAYSYGQYF. CDR3 DNA sequence: TGCAGTGCTAGAGATGTCCAGGCTTACTCCTACGGGCAGTACTTC.

This clonotype has a handful of counts. This rearrangement joins TRBV27 to TRBJ2-1; TRBD2 matches at 7 bases. The length of the CDR3 is 16 residues. V was clipped by 5 bases and J by 5 bases; unmatched bases: 12. Germline assignment: CDR1 MNHEY and CDR2 SMNVEV (reference sequence). The CDR3 spells CASSLMGGRKHNEQFF. In DNA, the CDR3 is TGTGCCAGCAGTCTAATGGGGGGGAGGAAGCACAATGAGCAGTTCTTC.

CDR3 sequence: CASSHSVWGETQYF. CDR3 nucleotides: TGCGCCAGCAGCCATTCCGTATGGGGAGAGACCCAGTACTTC. This sequence joins TRBV4-3 and TRBJ2-5, with D unclear. Germline V gene lookup returns CDR1 LGHNA and CDR2 YSLEER. CDR3 length equals 14 residues. V lost 3 bases and J 4 bases, leaving 12 bases between the germline ends.

J is TRBJ2-7 and V is TRBV7-8, with 11 bases matching TRBD2. J lost 2 bases, V lost 5 bases, and 8 bases had no gene match. CDR1 and CDR2 (germline): SGHVS, FQNEAQ. The CDR3 consists of 16 residues. The DNA of the CDR3 is TGTGCCAGCAGCCCCGGGACTAGCGGAGGAACCTACGAGCAGTACTTC. Translated, it gives CASSPGTSGGTYEQYF.

The chain couples TRBV2 to TRBJ2-1, with 10 bases lining up with TRBD2. Germline V gene lookup returns CDR1 SNHLY and CDR2 FYNNEI. The CDR3 runs 13 residues. V dropped 6 bases and J dropped 6; count of bases not matched to a gene: 2. CDR3 residues: CASRLAGSNEQFF. Here the CDR3 DNA reads TGTGCCAGCAGACTAGCGGGAAGCAATGAGCAGTTCTTC.

The J gene is TRBJ1-1, the V gene TRBV4-3; possibly TRBD1 for D (6 bases). CDR1 is LGHNA, CDR2 YSLEER, per germline. The V end was cut by 1 base, the J end by 0 bases, with 15 bases between. The CDR3 extends over 17 amino acids. The CDR3 nucleotides read TGCGCCAGCAGCCAAGCTCCGGGACACCGCATGAACACTGAAGCTTTCTTT. Translated, it gives CASSQAPGHRMNTEAFF.

Comments on this clonotype: Compared with germline, one end of the junction differs, possibly owing to a read error. The rearrangement links TRBV7-6 to TRBJ1-3; unclear D gene. Germline loops: CDR1 SGHVS, CDR2 FNYEAQ. There are 15 residues in the CDR3. The CDR3 spells CASSLWGEGGNTIYF. In DNA form, the CDR3 reads TGTGCCAGTAGCTTATGGGGTGAGGGTGGAAACACCATATATTTT.

The J gene is TRBJ2-1, the V gene TRBV20-1; 11 positions agree with TRBD2. V dropped 6 bases and J dropped 4; count of bases not matched to a gene: 11. CDR3 length: 16 amino acids. Germline CDR1 and CDR2: DFQATT and SNEGSKA (reference sequence). In nucleotides, the CDR3 is TGCAGTGCCTGCTTGGCTAGCGGGGGGAGTTACAATGAGCAGTTCTTC. Protein product: CSACLASGGSYNEQFF.

There are a few counts of this clonotype. The rearrangement joins TRBV20-1 to TRBJ1-6, with 9 bases matching TRBD1. The germline gives CDR1 DFQATT, CDR2 SNEGSKA (reference sequence). V lost 1 base to trimming and J lost 10 bases; unmatched junction nucleotides: 5. This CDR3 is built from 14 residues. CDR3 coding DNA: TGCAGTGCTAGAGTCGACAGGGGGGACTCACCCCTCCACTTT. Protein: CSARVDRGDSPLHF.

This chain links TRBV29-1 with TRBJ2-7; D call uncertain. V dropped 4 bases and J dropped 3 bases, with 13 bases sitting between them. In germline, CDR1 is SQVTM, CDR2 ANQGSEA. This CDR3 comprises 13 residues. CDR3 sequence: CSVGGGPFYEQYF. For the CDR3, the DNA is TGCAGCGTTGGCGGCGGACCCTTCTACGAGCAGTACTTC.

This clonotype was counted between two and nine times. The gene calls are TRBV29-1 and TRBJ1-1; a possible D gene is TRBD1 (5 bases). There are 12 residues in the CDR3. The germline V and J ends were trimmed by 7 bases and 4 bases, with 13 bases remaining between them. The germline CDR1 and CDR2 sequences are SQVTM and ANQGSEA. The CDR3 region has the DNA TGCAGCGGAACCCCGGGGGGCACTGAAGCTTTCTTT. Its translation: CSGTPGGTEAFF.